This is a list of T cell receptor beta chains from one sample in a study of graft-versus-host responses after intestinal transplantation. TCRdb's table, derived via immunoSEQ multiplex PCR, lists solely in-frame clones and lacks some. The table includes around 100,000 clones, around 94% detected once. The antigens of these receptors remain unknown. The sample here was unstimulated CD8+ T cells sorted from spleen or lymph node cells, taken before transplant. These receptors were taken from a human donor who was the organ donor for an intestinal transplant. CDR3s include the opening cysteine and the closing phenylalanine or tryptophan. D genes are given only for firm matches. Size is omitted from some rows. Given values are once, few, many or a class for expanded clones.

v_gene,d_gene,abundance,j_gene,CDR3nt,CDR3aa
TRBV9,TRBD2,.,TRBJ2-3,TGTGCCAGCAGCGCAACGGGACTAAACACAGATACGCAGTATTTT,CASSATGLNTDTQYF
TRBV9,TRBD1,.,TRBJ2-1,TGTGCCAGCAGCGTACCCGACAGGGGACCCTCCTACAATGAGCAGTTCTTC,CASSVPDRGPSYNEQFF
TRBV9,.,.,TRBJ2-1,TGTGCCAGCAGCGCCGGCTCCTACAATGAGCAGTTCTTC,CASSAGSYNEQFF
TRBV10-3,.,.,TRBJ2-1,TGTGCCATCAGTGAGTCGGTTCGGGGAAAAACTTACTCCTACAATGAGCAGTTCTTC,CAISESVRGKTYSYNEQFF
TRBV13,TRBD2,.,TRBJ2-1,TGTGCCAGCAGCTTGCCGACTAGCGGGATCTACAATGAGCAGTTCTTC,CASSLPTSGIYNEQFF
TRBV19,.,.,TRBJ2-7,TGTGCCAGTACTAGTAGTGGCGAGCAGTACTTC,CASTSSGEQYF
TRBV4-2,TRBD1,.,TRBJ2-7,TGTGCCAGCAGCCAGGACAGGGGTGACGAGCAGTACTTC,CASSQDRGDEQYF
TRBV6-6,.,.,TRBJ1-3,TGTGCCAGCACCCACGGGCCACCGGGAGCTGGAAACACCATATATTTT,CASTHGPPGAGNTIYF
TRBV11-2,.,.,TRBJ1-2,TGTGCCAGCAGCCAGTGGAACAGGACGCTCTATGGCTACACCTTC,CASSQWNRTLYGYTF
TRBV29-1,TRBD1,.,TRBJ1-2,TGCAGCGTCGGGGAGGCCGGGACAGGCCGGGGCTACACCTTC,CSVGEAGTGRGYTF
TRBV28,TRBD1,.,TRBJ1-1,TGTGCCAGCAGTTTAAGAGGTTCCGGCAGGGGGCTGAGGACTGAAGCTTTCTTT,CASSLRGSGRGLRTEAFF
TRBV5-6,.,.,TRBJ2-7,TGTGCCAGCAGCTTGTCGCGATACGAGCAGTACTTC,CASSLSRYEQYF
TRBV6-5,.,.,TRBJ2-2,TGTGCCAGCGAAACAGGGTCGGGTACCGGGGAGCTGTTTTTT,CASETGSGTGELFF
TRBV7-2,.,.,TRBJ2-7,TGTGCCAGCAGCTTCAGTGGGGGCTACGAGCAGTACTTC,CASSFSGGYEQYF
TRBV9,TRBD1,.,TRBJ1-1,TGTGCCAGCAGCGTAGGGGACAGGTTAGACCGCGGAGCTTTCTTT,CASSVGDRLDRGAFF
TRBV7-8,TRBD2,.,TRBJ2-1,TGTGCCAGCAGCTCAAAAGCTGGAGCGGGATCCTACAATGAGCAGTTCTTC,CASSSKAGAGSYNEQFF
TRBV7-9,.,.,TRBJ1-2,TGTGCCAGCAGCGCGCCGGGGGCTCCCTATGGCTACACCTTC,CASSAPGAPYGYTF
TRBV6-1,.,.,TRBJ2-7,TGTGCCAGCCAAAGCGGGTACGGCCCCGAGCAGTACTTC,CASQSGYGPEQYF
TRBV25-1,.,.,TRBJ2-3,TGTGCCAGCGCGGGGCGGGACAGAAGACAGGGCTGGGCAGATACGCAGTATTTT,CASAGRDRRQGWADTQYF
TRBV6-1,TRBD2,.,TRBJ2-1,TGTGCCAGCAGTGGAGCTAGCGGGAGATTCAGTCGCGATGAGCAGTTCTTC,CASSGASGRFSRDEQFF
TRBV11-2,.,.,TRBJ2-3,TGTGCCAGGGAAGGGGCAGATACGCAGTATTTT,CAREGADTQYF
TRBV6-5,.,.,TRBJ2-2,TGTGCCAGCAGTCTACTCACGTGGGAGAGCGGGGAGCTGTTTTTT,CASSLLTWESGELFF
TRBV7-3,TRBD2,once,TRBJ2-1,TGTGCCAGCAGCTCCGAAGGACTAGCGGGAAACAATGAGCAGTTCTTC,CASSSEGLAGNNEQFF
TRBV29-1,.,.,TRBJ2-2,TGCAGCGTTGTTCTAGCCACCGGGGAGCTGTTTTTT,CSVVLATGELFF
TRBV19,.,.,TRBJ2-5,TGTGCCAGTAGGGGAGCAGGGGAAGAGACCCAGTACTTC,CASRGAGEETQYF
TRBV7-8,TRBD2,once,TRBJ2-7,TGTGCCAGCAGCTTCGGAGGAGGGAGGGGCTCGTACGAGCAGTACTTC,CASSFGGGRGSYEQYF
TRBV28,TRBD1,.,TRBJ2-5,TGTGCCAGCAGTTCCAAAAGACAGGGGGCGCGGGAGACCCAGTACTTC,CASSSKRQGARETQYF
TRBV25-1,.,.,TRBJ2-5,TGTGCCAGCAGTGAATATGACCTTTCGGAGACCCAGTACTTC,CASSEYDLSETQYF
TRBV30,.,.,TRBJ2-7,TGTGCCTGGAGTCCCAACCGGGGCGGGCGGATATACGAGCAGTACTTC,CAWSPNRGGRIYEQYF
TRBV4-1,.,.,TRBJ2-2,TGCGCCAGCAGCCAAGATCCAGTTGGCAGGAGATACACCGGGGAGCTGTTTTTT,CASSQDPVGRRYTGELFF
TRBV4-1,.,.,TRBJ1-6,TGCGCCAGCAGCCAAGATTTCCCACGGGGGTCCTTCAATTCACCCCTCCACTTT,CASSQDFPRGSFNSPLHF
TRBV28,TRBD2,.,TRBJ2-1,TGTGCCAGCAGTCGTAGCGGGAGGAATGAGCAGTTCTTC,CASSRSGRNEQFF
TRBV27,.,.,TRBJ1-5,TGTGCCAGCAGTTTATCGAACGGACAGCCCCAGCATTTT,CASSLSNGQPQHF
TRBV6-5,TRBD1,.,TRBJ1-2,TGTGCCAGCAGCCAGGGGGCACATGGCTACACCTTC,CASSQGAHGYTF
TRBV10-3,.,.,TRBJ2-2,TGTGCCATCAGTGAACCGGAGTCGGGCACCGGGGAGCTGTTTTTT,CAISEPESGTGELFF
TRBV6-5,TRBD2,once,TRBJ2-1,TGTGCCAGCAGTTCAGGGCTAGCGGGGCCCCTCAATGAGCAGTTCTTC,CASSSGLAGPLNEQFF
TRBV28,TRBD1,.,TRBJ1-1,TGTGCCAGCAGCGGGACAGGACCTGAAGCTTTCTTT,CASSGTGPEAFF
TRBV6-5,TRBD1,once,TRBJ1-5,TGTGCCAGCAGTCTAACAGGGGGGGGTCAGCCCCAGCATTTT,CASSLTGGGQPQHF
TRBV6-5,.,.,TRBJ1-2,TGTGCCACCCGACGCGGGACTGCTAACTATGGCTACACCTTC,CATRRGTANYGYTF
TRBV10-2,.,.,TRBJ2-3,TGCGCCAGCAGTGAGACGGGGGACACGCAGTATTTT,CASSETGDTQYF
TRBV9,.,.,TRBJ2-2,TGTGCCAGCAGCGTAGGACACACCGGGGAGCTGTTTTTT,CASSVGHTGELFF
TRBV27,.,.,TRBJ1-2,TGTGCCAGCTGGAGTTTGGGCGGCTACACCTTC,CASWSLGGYTF
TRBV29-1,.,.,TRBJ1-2,TGCAGCGTTGAAGATAATGCTGATGGCTACACCTTC,CSVEDNADGYTF
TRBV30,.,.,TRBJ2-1,TGTGCCTGGAGTGTAGTGTGGGTTGATGAGCAGTTCTTC,CAWSVVWVDEQFF
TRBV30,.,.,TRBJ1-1,TGTGCCTGGAGTGTAACGGGGAGGGAAGCTTTCTTT,CAWSVTGREAFF
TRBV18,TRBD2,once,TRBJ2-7,TGTGCCAGCTCACCAGGACTAGCGGGAGTACCCTACGAGCAGTACTTC,CASSPGLAGVPYEQYF
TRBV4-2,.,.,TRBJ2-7,TGTGCCAGCAGCCAAGGGGCAGGACGGTCCTACGAGCAGTACTTC,CASSQGAGRSYEQYF
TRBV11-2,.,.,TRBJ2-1,TGTGCCAGCAGCTTGGGGCCAAACTCCTACAATGAGCAGTTCTTC,CASSLGPNSYNEQFF
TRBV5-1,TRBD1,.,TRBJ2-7,TGCGCCAGCAGCATGGGACAGGGCCCCTACGAGCAGTACTTC,CASSMGQGPYEQYF
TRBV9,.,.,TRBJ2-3,TGTGCCAGCAGCGTCAGACAGGCTAGCACAGATACGCAGTATTTT,CASSVRQASTDTQYF
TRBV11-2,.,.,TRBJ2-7,TGTGCCAGCAGCTTAGATTTGTCCCATTGGGAGCAGTACTTC,CASSLDLSHWEQYF
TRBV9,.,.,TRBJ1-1,TGTGCCAGCAGGAATGGGGAGTCGGGGACTGAAGCTTTCTTT,CASRNGESGTEAFF
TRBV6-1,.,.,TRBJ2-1,TGTGCCAGCAGTGAGGGGAACGGATACAATGAGCAGTTCTTC,CASSEGNGYNEQFF
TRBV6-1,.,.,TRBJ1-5,TGTGCCAGCAGTCTAACAAGCTATAGCAATCAGCCCCAGCATTTT,CASSLTSYSNQPQHF
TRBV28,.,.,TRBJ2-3,TGTGCCAGCAGTTTATCCCCCACAGATACGCAGTATTTT,CASSLSPTDTQYF
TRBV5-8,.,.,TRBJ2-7,TGTGCCAGCAGCTTGCGTCCCTACGAGCAGTACTTC,CASSLRPYEQYF
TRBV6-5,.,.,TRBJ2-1,TGTGCCAGCAGTGTATCTACTTCCTACAATGAGCAGTTCTTC,CASSVSTSYNEQFF